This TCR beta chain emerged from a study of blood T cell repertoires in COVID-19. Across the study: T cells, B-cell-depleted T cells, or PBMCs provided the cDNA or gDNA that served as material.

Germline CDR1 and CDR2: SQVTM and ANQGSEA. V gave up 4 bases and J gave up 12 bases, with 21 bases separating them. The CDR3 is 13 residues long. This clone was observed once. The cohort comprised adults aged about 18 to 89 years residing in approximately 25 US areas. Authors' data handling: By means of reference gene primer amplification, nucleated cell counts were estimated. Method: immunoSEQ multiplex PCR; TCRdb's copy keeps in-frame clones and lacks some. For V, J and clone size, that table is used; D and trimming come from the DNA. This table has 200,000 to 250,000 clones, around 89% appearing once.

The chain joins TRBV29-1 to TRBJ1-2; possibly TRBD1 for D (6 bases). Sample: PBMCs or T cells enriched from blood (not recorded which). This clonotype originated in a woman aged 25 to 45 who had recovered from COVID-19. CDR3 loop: CSVVTGGVLWNTF. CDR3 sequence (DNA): TGCAGCGTTGTCACGGGGGGCGTGTTATGGAACACCTTC.